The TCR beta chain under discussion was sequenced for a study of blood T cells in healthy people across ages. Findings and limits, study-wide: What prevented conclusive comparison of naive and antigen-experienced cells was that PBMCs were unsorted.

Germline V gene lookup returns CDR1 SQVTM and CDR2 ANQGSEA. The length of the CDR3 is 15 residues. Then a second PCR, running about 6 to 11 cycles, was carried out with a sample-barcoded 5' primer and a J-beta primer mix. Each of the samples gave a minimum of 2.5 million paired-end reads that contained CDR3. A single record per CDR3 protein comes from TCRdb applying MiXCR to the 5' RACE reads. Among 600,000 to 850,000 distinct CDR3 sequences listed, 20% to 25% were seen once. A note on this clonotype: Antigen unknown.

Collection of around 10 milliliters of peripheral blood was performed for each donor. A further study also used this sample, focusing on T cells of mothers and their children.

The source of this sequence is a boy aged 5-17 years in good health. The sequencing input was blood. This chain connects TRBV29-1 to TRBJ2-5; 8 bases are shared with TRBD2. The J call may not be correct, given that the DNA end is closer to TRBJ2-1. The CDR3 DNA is TGCAGCGTTGAGGAACTAGCGGAGACATACAATGAGCAGTTCTTC. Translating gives CSVEELAETYNEQFF.